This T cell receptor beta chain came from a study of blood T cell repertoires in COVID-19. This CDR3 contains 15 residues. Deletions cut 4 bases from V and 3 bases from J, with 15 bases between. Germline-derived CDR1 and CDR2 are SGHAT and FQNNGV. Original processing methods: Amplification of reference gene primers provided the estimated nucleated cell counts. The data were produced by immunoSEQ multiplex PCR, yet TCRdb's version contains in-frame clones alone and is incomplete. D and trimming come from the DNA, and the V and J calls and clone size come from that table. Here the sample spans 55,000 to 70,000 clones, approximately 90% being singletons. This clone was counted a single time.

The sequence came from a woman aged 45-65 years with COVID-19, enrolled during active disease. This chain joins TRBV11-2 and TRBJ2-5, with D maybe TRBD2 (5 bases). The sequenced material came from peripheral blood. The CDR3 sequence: CASSSYRTGKETQYF. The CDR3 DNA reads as TGTGCCAGCAGCTCCTACCGGACTGGAAAAGAGACCCAGTACTTC. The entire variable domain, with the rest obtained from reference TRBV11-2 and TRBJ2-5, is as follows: EAGVAQSPRYKIIEKRQSVAFWCNPISGHATLYWYQQILGQGPKLLIQFQNNGVVDDSQLPKDRFSAERLKGVDSTLKIQPAKLEDSAVYLCASSSYRTGKETQYFGPGTRLLVL.